This T cell receptor beta chain was observed in a study of cytomegalovirus exposure and HLA in healthy donors. The PCR used 60 Vbeta and 13 Jbeta primers. TCRdb's table, derived via immunoSEQ multiplex PCR, lists solely in-frame clones and lacks some. The repertoire has around 150,000 clones, about 79% of them found once; the top ten carry about 14%. With regard to this clone: At one end, the junction sequence differs from germline, possibly due to a read error.

Germline V gene sequence: CDR1 MNHNS, CDR2 SASEGT. This CDR3 has 15 residues. Sample: PBMCs. The clonotype originates from a man aged 50 to 60 in good health and CMV-seropositive. The chain links TRBV6-1 to TRBJ1-5; perhaps TRBD1 as D (6 bases). CDR3 bases: TGTGCCAGCAGTGAAGGTCAACGCGTTGGGGGGGCCAAGAATTTT. This encodes CASSEGQRVGGAKNF.